This T cell receptor beta chain appears in the sequencing data of a study of shared clonotypes between healthy human individuals. General study results and limits: The authors expected sequencing depth to affect clonotype sharing among donors. In a few donors, around 4.8% of naive CD4 clonotypes appeared in common. Memory subsets generally showed smaller estimated richness than naive subsets did.

With respect to this clone: Its specificity is not known.

The CDR3 runs to 12 residues. Germline CDR1 reads SGHTS; CDR2 reads YDEGEE. With 0 bases removed from V and 12 bases from J, the gap between germline ends came to 10 bases. Terminally differentiated effector memory CD45RA+ cells were left out of the naive CD8 fraction, which was CD45RO-negative and positively selected for CCR7. Each donor was a Caucasian adult residing in Nashville, Tennessee. Profiled with immunoSEQ multiplex PCR; TCRdb holds only in-frame clones, not every one. The table shows some 2.1 million clones, with roughly 95% occurring only once. This TCR was recovered from a man younger than 30 in good health. The sequencing input was naive CD8+ T cells sorted from blood. The V call is TRBV5-8, the J call TRBJ2-1, with no clear D. The DNA of the CDR3 is TGTGCCAGCAGCTTGGTAATCTGGGGGCAGTTCTTC. Amino acids: CASSLVIWGQFF.